This T cell receptor (beta chain) emerged from a study of regulatory T cells in long-lasting Graves disease. As for the study in general: Graves' patients (newly diagnosed) had been on antithyroid drugs under 3 months. Study-level results: The number of shared public clonotypes was higher in persistent patients (about 3,000) than new patients (around 960).

Looked up from germline, CDR1 is MDHEN and CDR2 is SYDVKM. The ends lost 5 bases at V and 2 bases at J; junction bases unmatched: 11. There are 17 residues in the CDR3. As to this clonotype: The antigen is unknown. A single base separates this from a much larger clone, so it may be a read error.

Assembly of TCR beta libraries relied on iRepertoire HTBI primers together with Arm-PCR of CDR3 regions. TCRdb fed the multiplex PCR reads into MiXCR, producing one record per CDR3 protein. The sample consists of about 470,000 distinct CDR3 sequences, 14% to 15% of them appearing once. Time point in this sample: newly diagnosed GD, antithyroid drugs for less than 3 months. Construction of the TCR library relied on RNA isolated from PBMCs. The same data also contributed to another study, on T cells in Graves' hyperthyroidism and ophthalmopathy. That investigation notes: HTBI primers were used for first-round RT-PCR of the TCR CDR3.

The sequences come from peripheral blood mononuclear cells (PBMCs), collected at new diagnosis, from a patient treated with antithyroid drugs. This sequence originates from a woman aged 25 to 45 with Graves disease. V usage is TRBV28 and J usage is TRBJ2-1, with 8 bases lining up with TRBD2. CDR3 nucleotides: TGTGCCAGCAGTACTTTGGCTAGCGGGCTTACCTACAATGAGCAGTTCTTC. It specifies CASSTLASGLTYNEQFF. Together with reference TRBV28 and TRBJ2-1, the CDR3 gives the full variable domain: DVKVTQSSRYLVKRTGEKVFLECVQDMDHENMFWYRQDPGLGLRLIYFSYDVKMKEKGDIPEGYSVSREKKERFSLILESASTNQTSMYLCASSTLASGLTYNEQFFGPGTRLTVL.